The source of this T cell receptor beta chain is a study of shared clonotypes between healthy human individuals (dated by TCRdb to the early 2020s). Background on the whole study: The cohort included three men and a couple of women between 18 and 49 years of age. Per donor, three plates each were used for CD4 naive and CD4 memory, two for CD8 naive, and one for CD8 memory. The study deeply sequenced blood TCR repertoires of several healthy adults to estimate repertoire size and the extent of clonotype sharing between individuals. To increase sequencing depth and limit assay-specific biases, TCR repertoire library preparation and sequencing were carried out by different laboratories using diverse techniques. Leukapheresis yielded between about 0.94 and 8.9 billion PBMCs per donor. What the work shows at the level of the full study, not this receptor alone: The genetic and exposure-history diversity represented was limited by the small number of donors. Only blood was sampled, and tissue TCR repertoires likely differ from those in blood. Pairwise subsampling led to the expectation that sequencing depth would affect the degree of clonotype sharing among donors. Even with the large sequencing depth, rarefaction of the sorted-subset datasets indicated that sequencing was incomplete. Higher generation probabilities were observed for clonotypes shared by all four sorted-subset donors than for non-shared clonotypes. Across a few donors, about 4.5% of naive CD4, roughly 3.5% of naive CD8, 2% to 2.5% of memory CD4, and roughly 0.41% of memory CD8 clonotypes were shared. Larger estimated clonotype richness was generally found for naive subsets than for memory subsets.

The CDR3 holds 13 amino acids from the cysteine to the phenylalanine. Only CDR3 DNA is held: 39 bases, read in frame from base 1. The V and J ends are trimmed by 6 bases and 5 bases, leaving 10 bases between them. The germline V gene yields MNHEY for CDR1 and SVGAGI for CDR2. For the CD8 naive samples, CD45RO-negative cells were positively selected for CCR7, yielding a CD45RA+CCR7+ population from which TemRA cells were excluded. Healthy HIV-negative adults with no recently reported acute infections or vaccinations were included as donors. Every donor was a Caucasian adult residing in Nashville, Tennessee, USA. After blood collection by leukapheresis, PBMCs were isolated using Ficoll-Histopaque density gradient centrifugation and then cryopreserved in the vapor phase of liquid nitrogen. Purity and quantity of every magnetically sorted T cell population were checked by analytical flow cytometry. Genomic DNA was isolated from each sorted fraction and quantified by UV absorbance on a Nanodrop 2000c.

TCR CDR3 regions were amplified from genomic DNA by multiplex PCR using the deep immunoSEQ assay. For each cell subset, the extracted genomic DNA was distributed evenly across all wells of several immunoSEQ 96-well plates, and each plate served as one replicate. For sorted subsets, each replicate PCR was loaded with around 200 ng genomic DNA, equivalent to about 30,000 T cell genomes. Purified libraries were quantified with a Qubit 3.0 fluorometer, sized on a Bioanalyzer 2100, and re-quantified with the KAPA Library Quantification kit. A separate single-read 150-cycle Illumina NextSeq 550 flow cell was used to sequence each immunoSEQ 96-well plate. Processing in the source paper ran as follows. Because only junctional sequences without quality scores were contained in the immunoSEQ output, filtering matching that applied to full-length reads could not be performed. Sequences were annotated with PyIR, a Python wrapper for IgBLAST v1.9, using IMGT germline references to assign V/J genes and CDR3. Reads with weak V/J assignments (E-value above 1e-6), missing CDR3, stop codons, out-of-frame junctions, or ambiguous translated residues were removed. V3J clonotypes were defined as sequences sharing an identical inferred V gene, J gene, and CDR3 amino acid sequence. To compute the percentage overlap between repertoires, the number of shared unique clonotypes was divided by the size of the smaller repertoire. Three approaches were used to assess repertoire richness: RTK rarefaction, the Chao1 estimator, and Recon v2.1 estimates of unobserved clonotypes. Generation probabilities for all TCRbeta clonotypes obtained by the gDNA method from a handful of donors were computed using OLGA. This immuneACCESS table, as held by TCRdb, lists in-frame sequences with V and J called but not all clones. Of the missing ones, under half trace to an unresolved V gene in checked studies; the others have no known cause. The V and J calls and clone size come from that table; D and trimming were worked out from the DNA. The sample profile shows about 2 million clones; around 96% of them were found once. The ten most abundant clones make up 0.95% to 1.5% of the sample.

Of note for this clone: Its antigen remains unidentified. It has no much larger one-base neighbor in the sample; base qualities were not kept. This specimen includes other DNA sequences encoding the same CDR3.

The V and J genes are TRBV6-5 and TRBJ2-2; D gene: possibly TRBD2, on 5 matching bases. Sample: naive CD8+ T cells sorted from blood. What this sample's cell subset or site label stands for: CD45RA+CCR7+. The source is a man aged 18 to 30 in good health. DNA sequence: TGTGCCAGCAGCTACCGGGGAACCGGGGAGCTGTTTTTT. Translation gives CASSYRGTGELFF.